These 29 T cell receptor beta chains came from one sample sequenced in a study of shared clonotypes between healthy human individuals. TCRdb's table, derived via immunoSEQ multiplex PCR, lists solely in-frame clones and lacks some. The sample records 2 million to 2.5 million clones, roughly 93% being singletons. Sequencing was performed on naive CD4+ T cells from PBMCs. The subset here: CD45RA+ positively selected. These receptor sequences come from a young man in good health. Some clones in this sample may be carry-over from other donors' samples.

Details on this clone: The sample contains more than one DNA sequence encoding this CDR3. The chain recombines TRBV5-1 with TRBJ1-1; D remains unclear. Germline CDR1 reads SGHRS; CDR2 reads YFSETQ. The V gene lost 0 bases and the J gene lost 4 bases, with 13 bases spanning the gap. There are 15 residues in the CDR3. The CDR3 loop reads CASSLDPGAGTEAFF. The DNA for the CDR3 is TGCGCCAGCAGCTTGGATCCTGGCGCTGGCACTGAAGCTTTCTTT.

The gene calls are TRBV4-1 and TRBJ2-7, with D unresolved. Trimming removed 1 base at V and 1 base at J, with 17 bases between. The CDR3 is 17 residues long. Germline V gene data show CDR1 as MGHRA and CDR2 as YSYEKL. CDR3 DNA: TGCGCCAGCAGCCAAGTTCGAGCCGACACCGCGTCCTACGAGCAGTACTTC. Translating gives CASSQVRADTASYEQYF.

About this clone: Other DNA sequences in this specimen translate into the identical CDR3. The J gene is TRBJ2-7, the V gene TRBV7-2; the D gene could be TRBD1 or TRBD2 (5 bases each). V was clipped by 1 base and J by 2 bases, with 9 bases between them. Germline V lookup: CDR1 SGHTA, CDR2 FQGNSA. The CDR3 extends over 14 amino acids. As DNA, the CDR3 is TGTGCCAGCAGCTTAGGGGGGAACGCCTACGAGCAGTACTTC. Translated: CASSLGGNAYEQYF.

The rearrangement uses TRBV7-2 and TRBJ1-2; D uncertain. Germline-derived CDR1 and CDR2 are SGHTA and FQGNSA. The CDR3 has 12 amino acids. V lost 3 bases, J lost 5 bases, and 7 bases lay in between. Written as DNA, the CDR3 is TGTGCCAGCAGCTTTTCAGATTATGGCTACACCTTC. Residues: CASSFSDYGYTF. The entire variable domain, with the rest obtained from reference TRBV7-2 and TRBJ1-2, is as follows: GAGVSQSPSNKVTEKGKDVELRCDPISGHTALYWYRQSLGQGLEFLIYFQGNSAPDKSGLPSDRFSAERTGGSVSTLTIQRTQQEDSAVYLCASSFSDYGYTFGSGTRLTVV.

This clone was detected only a few times. Other DNA sequences in the sample encode the same CDR3. V and J are TRBV5-1 and TRBJ1-3, with D uncertain. There are 14 residues in the CDR3. Per the germline V gene, CDR1 is SGHRS and CDR2 is YFSETQ. Trimming left V 0 bases short and J 4 bases short, with 8 bases between. The CDR3 region is CASSLAGYGNTIYF. The CDR3 region has the DNA TGCGCCAGCAGCTTGGCCGGGTACGGAAACACCATATATTTT.

Here the CDR3 DNA reads TGTGCCAGCAGCAGGGGACTAGCGGGAGGGCCGGAGACCCAGTACTTC. The encoded protein is CASSRGLAGGPETQYF. The chain combines TRBV7-9 with TRBJ2-5; 16 nucleotides line up with TRBD2. CDR1 is SEHNR, CDR2 FQNEAQ, per germline (reference sequence). V lost 5 bases to trimming and J lost 5 bases; unmatched junction nucleotides: 5. The CDR3 length is 16 residues.

This chain links TRBV6-5 with TRBJ1-5; TRBD1 aligns across 8 bases. The CDR3 spans 14 residues. Germline-derived CDR1 and CDR2 are MNHEY and SVGAGI. V shed 4 bases, J shed 4 bases, and the junction held 3 bases outside the gene matches. CDR3 in DNA: TGTGCCAGCAGTTCGTGGACAGGGAATCAGCCCCAGCATTTT. Translation gives CASSSWTGNQPQHF.

This clone showed up just once. The chain links TRBV9 to TRBJ2-2; a weak D match, TRBD2 (6 bases). The CDR3 runs to 15 residues. Per germline, CDR1 SGDLS and CDR2 YYNGEE. V lost 0 bases, J lost 7 bases, and 13 bases lay in between. The CDR3 protein is CASSVGASAGGELFF. The CDR3, as DNA: TGTGCCAGCAGCGTAGGGGCTAGCGCCGGCGGGGAGCTGTTTTTT.

The chain links TRBV5-4 to TRBJ2-1, with a possible D match to TRBD2 (6 bases). The CDR3 is 16 amino acids. CDR1 and CDR2 (germline): SGHNT, YYREEE (reference sequence). Trimming shortened V by 1 base and J by 6 bases, and 17 bases separated the two germline ends. CDR3 amino acids: CASSLPGPGGSNEQFF. The DNA for the CDR3 is TGTGCCAGCAGCTTGCCGGGACCCGGGGGTTCCAATGAGCAGTTCTTC.

This rearrangement joins TRBV27 to TRBJ2-3, with 9 bases lining up with TRBD2. V dropped 6 bases and J dropped 4; count of bases not matched to a gene: 2. The CDR3 has 13 residues. Germline values: CDR1 MNHEY, CDR2 SMNVEV (reference sequence). This CDR3 reads CASRRGGSDTQYF. For the CDR3, the DNA is TGTGCCAGCAGGCGGGGGGGCTCAGATACGCAGTATTTT.

Comments on this clone: Within the sample, other DNA sequences also encode this same CDR3. The genes are TRBV18 and TRBJ1-2; no definite D call. In germline, CDR1 is KGHSH, CDR2 LQKENI. Deletions cut 6 bases from V and 0 bases from J, with 5 bases between. This CDR3 contains 12 residues. CDR3 sequence (DNA): TGTGCCAGCTCGAGAGCTAACTATGGCTACACCTTC. Protein product: CASSRANYGYTF. Based on the CDR3 plus reference TRBV18 and TRBJ1-2, the full variable domain is NAGVMQNPRHLVRRRGQEARLRCSPMKGHSHVYWYRQLPEEGLKFMVYLQKENIIDESGMPKERFSAEFPKEGPSILRIQQVVRGDSAAYFCASSRANYGYTFGSGTRLTVV.

The chain has TRBV6-1 and TRBJ1-2, with a possible D match to TRBD1 (6 bases). Looked up from germline, CDR1 is MNHNS and CDR2 is SASEGT. V lost 0 bases and J 7 bases, leaving 12 bases between the germline ends. The CDR3 runs to 14 residues. As DNA, the CDR3 is TGTGCCAGCAGTGAAGCGCTAGGGGGTAGTGGCTACACCTTC. It is translated as CASSEALGGSGYTF.

This CDR3 is CASRSALAPEGYTF. CDR3 bases: TGTGCCAGCAGATCAGCCTTGGCCCCAGAGGGCTACACCTTC. This rearrangement joins TRBV5-4 to TRBJ1-2; no reliable D call. Trimming took 5 bases from V and 8 from J, leaving 19 bases between them. CDR1 is SGHNT and CDR2 is YYREEE in the germline V gene (reference sequence). This CDR3 has 14 amino acids.

The chain combines TRBV7-3 with TRBJ2-3; D is possibly TRBD2 (5 bases). This CDR3 has 16 residues. Germline V lookup: CDR1 SGHTA, CDR2 FQGTGA. Trimming stripped 2 bases from V and 3 bases from J, with 15 bases between. The CDR3 sequence is CASSLGRGSGTDTQYF. The CDR3 region has the DNA TGTGCCAGCAGCTTAGGTCGTGGGAGTGGAACAGATACGCAGTATTTT.

This clone was seen only once. The chain carries TRBV4-3 and TRBJ1-6; D is uncertain. CDR3 size: 16 residues. CDR1 and CDR2 (germline): LGHNA, YSLEER. The ends were cut back, 1 base at V and 3 bases at J, with 10 bases in the middle. CDR3 sequence: CASSQGGLDYNSPLHF. For the CDR3, the DNA is TGCGCCAGCAGCCAAGGAGGCCTGGACTATAATTCACCCCTCCACTTT.

This chain links TRBV10-1 with TRBJ2-5; 8 positions agree with TRBD1. Germline V gives CDR1 WNHNN, CDR2 SYGVQD (reference sequence). V gave up 5 bases and J gave up 1 base; unmatched junction bases: 9. The CDR3 has 16 residues. The CDR3 loop reads CASSNDRGQFQETQYF. The CDR3 DNA follows: TGCGCCAGCAGTAACGACAGGGGCCAGTTCCAAGAGACCCAGTACTTC.

The count of this clone is one. The chain couples TRBV6-5 to TRBJ1-2, with a tentative D call TRBD1 (5 bases). CDR1 MNHEY and CDR2 SVGAGI come from the germline V gene. Trimming took 2 bases from V and 4 from J, leaving 17 bases between them. The CDR3 runs 16 residues. CDR3 nucleotide sequence: TGTGCCAGCAGTTACCCCTTGGGGACTGGGGTCTATGGCTACACCTTC. This translates into CASSYPLGTGVYGYTF.

This chain joins TRBV4-1 and TRBJ1-1, with D perhaps matching TRBD1 (5 bases). The CDR3 has 16 amino acids. V lost 2 bases to trimming and J lost 0 bases, with 13 bases between them. The V gene's germline CDR1 is MGHRA and CDR2 YSYEKL. In DNA, the CDR3 is TGCGCCAGCAGCCAACCGGTTAGAGGGGTGAACACTGAAGCTTTCTTT. This translates into CASSQPVRGVNTEAFF.

The chain carries TRBV19 and TRBJ2-1, with D maybe TRBD1 (6 bases). Germline CDR1 reads LNHDA; CDR2 reads SQIVND (reference sequence). Trimming took off 3 bases at V and 9 bases at J, with 21 bases between the two ends. The CDR3 length is 16 residues. The CDR3 DNA reads TGTGCCAGTAGTATCCAGGAAGGGACAAGTCTATTTGAGCAGTTCTTC. It is translated as CASSIQEGTSLFEQFF.

The rearrangement links TRBV7-9 to TRBJ1-1, with TRBD1 as a possible D gene (5 bases). V was cut by 5 bases and J by 3 bases, with 16 bases left in between. Germline CDR1 reads SEHNR; CDR2 reads FQNEAQ (reference sequence). CDR3 size: 15 residues. The CDR3 bases are TGTGCCAGCAGCACCGGGACGACGGCGTACACTGAAGCTTTCTTT. Its translation: CASSTGTTAYTEAFF.

The chain combines TRBV27 with TRBJ2-5, with D maybe TRBD2 (5 bases). Trimming cost V 11 bases and J 2 bases, with 18 bases left between them. The CDR3 length is 14 residues. Per germline, CDR1 MNHEY and CDR2 SMNVEV (reference sequence). Here the CDR3 DNA reads TGTGCCCGGTCGATAAGGAGGTCGCAAGAGACCCAGTACTTC. Amino acids: CARSIRRSQETQYF.

The chain carries TRBV27 and TRBJ2-3, with TRBD2 matching over 12 bases. Trimming took 7 bases from V and 5 from J; bases not matched to a gene: 1. The CDR3 spans 13 residues. Germline-derived CDR1 and CDR2 are MNHEY and SMNVEV (reference sequence). CDR3: CASKTSGRDTQYF. CDR3 sequence (DNA): TGTGCCAGCAAGACTAGCGGGAGAGATACGCAGTATTTT.

This chain connects TRBV13 to TRBJ2-2, with 7 bases matching TRBD1. The germline gives CDR1 PRHDT, CDR2 FYEKMQ (reference sequence). V lost 5 bases, J lost 5 bases, and 8 bases stayed unmatched. The CDR3 is 15 amino acids. CDR3 in amino acids: CASSVKTGYTGELFF. For the CDR3, the DNA is TGTGCCAGCAGCGTCAAGACAGGGTATACCGGGGAGCTGTTTTTT. Looking up the rest from reference TRBV13 and TRBJ2-2 gives the full variable domain: AAGVIQSPRHLIKEKRETATLKCYPIPRHDTVYWYQQGPGQDPQFLISFYEKMQSDKGSIPDRFSAQQFSDYHSELNMSSLELGDSALYFCASSVKTGYTGELFFGEGSRLTVL.

For the CDR3, the DNA is TGTGCCAGCACGGATGGACAAGGCTTGGAGACCCAGTACTTC. Translated: CASTDGQGLETQYF. The chain is built from TRBV25-1 and TRBJ2-5, with a tentative D call TRBD1 (5 bases). The CDR3 length is 14 residues. Germline values: CDR1 MGHDK, CDR2 SYGVNS. The germline V and J ends were trimmed by 7 bases and 5 bases, with 17 bases remaining between them.

The chain carries TRBV28 and TRBJ2-3; D remains unclear. The CDR3 is 16 residues long. Germline assignment: CDR1 MDHEN and CDR2 SYDVKM. Trimming took off 2 bases at V and 4 bases at J, with 16 bases between the two ends. As DNA, the CDR3 is TGTGCCAGCAGTTTAGGCTTCCTTTTATCCGCAGATACGCAGTATTTT. Translating gives CASSLGFLLSADTQYF.

This chain uses TRBV10-3 with TRBJ2-2; 7 positions agree with TRBD2. V was pared by 4 bases and J by 2 bases, with 4 bases of the junction left unmatched. The germline V gene has CDR1 ENHRY and CDR2 SYGVKD. The CDR3 totals 15 residues. This chain's CDR3 is CAISGTRTNTGELFF. CDR3 DNA: TGTGCCATCAGTGGGACTAGAACCAACACCGGGGAGCTGTTTTTT.

The CDR3 DNA sequence: TGCGCCAGCAGCTTGAGTAGTTCCCGCGATACGCAGTATTTT. Translation gives CASSLSSSRDTQYF. The chain recombines TRBV5-1 with TRBJ2-3; D uncertain. The ends were cut back, 1 base at V and 6 bases at J, with 12 bases in the middle. Germline V gene sequence: CDR1 SGHRS, CDR2 YFSETQ. The CDR3 consists of 14 residues.

The J gene is TRBJ2-7, the V gene TRBV6-1, with D hard to call. The germline V gene has CDR1 MNHNS and CDR2 SASEGT. This CDR3 contains 11 residues. Trimming shortened V by 5 bases and J by 3 bases, and 5 bases separated the two germline ends. The CDR3 protein is CASSFLYEQYF. The CDR3 region has the DNA TGTGCCAGCAGTTTCCTCTACGAGCAGTACTTC.

This clone has only one observation. The chain carries TRBV11-3 and TRBJ2-1; 11 bases match TRBD2. The CDR3 contains 16 residues. Trimming at V came to 5 bases and at J to 8 bases, leaving 11 bases not matched to a gene. CDR1 and CDR2 from the germline V gene are SGHNT and YENEEA. The CDR3, as DNA: TGTGCCAGCAGCCGCGGGGGGACTAGCGGCTTTGATGAGCAGTTCTTC. Translation: CASSRGGTSGFDEQFF.